This TCR beta chain is drawn from a study of Graves' ophthalmopathy and Graves' hyperthyroidism. Notes on the study in general: Most thyroid-expanded clonotypes exceeding 0.001 frequency were also found in blood.

With regard to this clonotype: Its antigen is undetermined.

V lost 4 bases, J lost 5 bases, and 9 bases stayed unmatched. Germline lookup yields CDR1 LGHNA and CDR2 YSLEER. This CDR3 is 15 amino acids long. Amplification targeted the TCR beta CDR3 regions, with RNA transcripts as the source material. First-round RT-PCR used HTBI primers; second-round multiplex PCR followed. Each CDR3 protein is one row after TCRdb ran MiXCR on the multiplex PCR reads. The sample has about 24,000 distinct CDR3 sequences, approximately 48% seen once. The sequenced sample consisted of peripheral blood. The TCR sequence derives from an adult woman with stable Graves' hyperthyroidism. The chain carries TRBV4-3 and TRBJ2-7, with 9 bases identical to TRBD2. The DNA of the CDR3 is TGCGCCAGCAGCCTGGCTAGCGGGATGAGGAACGAGCAGTACTTC. Translating gives CASSLASGMRNEQYF.